This T cell receptor (beta chain) is drawn from a study of yellow fever vaccine responses in identical twins. General study points: Twins' T cell vaccine responses reportedly looked partly convergent, partly personalized.

TCRdb re-called the RT-PCR reads through MiXCR, storing one row per CDR3 protein. Of thousands of distinct CDR3 sequences detected, around 89% appear once; the ten largest clones hold over 1.5%. CDR1 is LNHNV and CDR2 is YYDKDF in the germline V gene (reference sequence). CDR3 length: 14 residues. V gave up 0 bases and J gave up 1 base, with 4 bases separating them. Turning to this clonotype: What it recognizes is unknown.

The sequence derives from a woman younger than 35 who received the yellow fever vaccine. This material consisted of T cells from blood (PBMCs), unsorted or a sorted subset (not recorded which), taken before or after yellow fever vaccination (not recorded which). This chain joins TRBV15 and TRBJ2-1; no clear D gene. The CDR3 bases are TGTGCCACCAGCAGAGATCGGTCCTACAATGAGCAGTTCTTC. Translated, it gives CATSRDRSYNEQFF.